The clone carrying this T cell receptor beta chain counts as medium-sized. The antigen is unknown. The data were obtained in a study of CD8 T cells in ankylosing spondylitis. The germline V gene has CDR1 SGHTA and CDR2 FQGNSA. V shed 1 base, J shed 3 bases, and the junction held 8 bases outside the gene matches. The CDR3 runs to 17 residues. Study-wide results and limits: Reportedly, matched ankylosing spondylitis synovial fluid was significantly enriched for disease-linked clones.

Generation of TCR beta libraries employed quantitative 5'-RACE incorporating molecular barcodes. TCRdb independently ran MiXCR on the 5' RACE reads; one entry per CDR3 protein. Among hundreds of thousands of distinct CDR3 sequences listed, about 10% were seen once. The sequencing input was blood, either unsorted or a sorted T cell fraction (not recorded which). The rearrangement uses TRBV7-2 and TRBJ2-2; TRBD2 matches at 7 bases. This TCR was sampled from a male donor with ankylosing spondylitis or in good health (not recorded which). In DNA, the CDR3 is TGTGCCAGCAGCTTAGTCGGTGGCGGGGGATACACCGGGGAGCTGTTTTTT. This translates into CASSLVGGGGYTGELFF. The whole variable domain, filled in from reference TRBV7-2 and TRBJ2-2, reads GAGVSQSPSNKVTEKGKDVELRCDPISGHTALYWYRQSLGQGLEFLIYFQGNSAPDKSGLPSDRFSAERTGGSVSTLTIQRTQQEDSAVYLCASSLVGGGGYTGELFFGEGSRLTVL.